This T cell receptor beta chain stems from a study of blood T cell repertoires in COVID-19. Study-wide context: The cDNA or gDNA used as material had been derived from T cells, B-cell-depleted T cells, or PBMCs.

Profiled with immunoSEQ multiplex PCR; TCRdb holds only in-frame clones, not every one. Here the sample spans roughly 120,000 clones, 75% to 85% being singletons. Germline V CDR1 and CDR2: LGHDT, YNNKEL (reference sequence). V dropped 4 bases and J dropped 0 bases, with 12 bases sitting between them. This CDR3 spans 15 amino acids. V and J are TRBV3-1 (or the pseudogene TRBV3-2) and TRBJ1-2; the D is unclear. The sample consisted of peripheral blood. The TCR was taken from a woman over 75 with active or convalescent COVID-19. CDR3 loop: CASSPHDGANYGYTF. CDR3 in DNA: TGTGCCAGCAGCCCGCATGACGGGGCTAACTATGGCTACACCTTC.